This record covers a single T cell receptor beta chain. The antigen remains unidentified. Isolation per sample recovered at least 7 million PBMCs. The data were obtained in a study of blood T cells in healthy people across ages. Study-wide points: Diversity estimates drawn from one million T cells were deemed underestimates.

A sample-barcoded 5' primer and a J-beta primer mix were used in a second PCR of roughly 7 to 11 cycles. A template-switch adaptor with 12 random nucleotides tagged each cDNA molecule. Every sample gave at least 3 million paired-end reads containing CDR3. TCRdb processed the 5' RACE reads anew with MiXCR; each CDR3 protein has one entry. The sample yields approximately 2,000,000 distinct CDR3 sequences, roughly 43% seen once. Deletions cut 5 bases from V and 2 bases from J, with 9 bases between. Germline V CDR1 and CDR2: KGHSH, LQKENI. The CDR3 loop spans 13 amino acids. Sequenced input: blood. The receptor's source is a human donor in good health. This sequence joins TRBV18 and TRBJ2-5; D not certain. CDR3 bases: TGTGCCAGCTCAAGTACTACTCAAGAGACCCAGTACTTC. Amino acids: CASSSTTQETQYF. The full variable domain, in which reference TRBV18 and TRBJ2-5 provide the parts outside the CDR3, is NAGVMQNPRHLVRRRGQEARLRCSPMKGHSHVYWYRQLPEEGLKFMVYLQKENIIDESGMPKERFSAEFPKEGPSILRIQQVVRGDSAAYFCASSSTTQETQYFGPGTRLLVL.